This TCR beta chain came from a study of response to subunit inactivated influenza vaccine. This CDR3 is built from 16 residues. V was pared by 5 bases and J by 6 bases, with 20 bases between. Germline CDR1 LNHDA, CDR2 SQIVND (reference sequence). Study observations and caveats: With each seasonal influenza vaccination, the authors suggested, few new T cells are recruited.

To note about this clonotype: Its specificity is not known.

TCRdb called the RT-PCR reads again in MiXCR, with one record for every CDR3 protein. Of a few hundred thousand distinct CDR3 sequences in the sample, approximately 23% were seen once. This sequence joins TRBV19 and TRBJ1-5, with TRBD1 as a possible D gene (6 bases). Sequenced here: PBMCs from blood, sampled roughly 20 months after vaccination. The clonotype originates from a man in his fifties or sixties who received an inactivated influenza vaccine. The CDR3 DNA follows: TGTGCCAGTAGTCGCGGACAGCCTGCCCAGGGTCAGCCCCAGCATTTT. Translating gives CASSRGQPAQGQPQHF.